A single T cell receptor beta chain is shown here with its context. Each CDR3 protein gets one entry in TCRdb, which reprocessed the 5' RACE reads and gives no DNA. This sample's table has about half a million distinct CDR3 sequences. These data are taken from a study of T cells expressing NK-cell markers. The germline gives CDR1 LGHDT, CDR2 YNNKEL (reference sequence). The CDR3 runs to 16 residues. Sequenced: blood T cells: a sorted CD56 or NKG2C T cell subset, CD4+ or CD8+ T cells, or bulk PBMC T cells (not recorded which). The chain has TRBV3-1 and TRBJ2-7; TCRdb's D call, TRBD2, is unchecked because there is no DNA. The TCR sequence derives from a woman between 45 and 65 years old in good health. CDR3 amino acids: CASSPQTSGRAGEQYF.